This entry concerns a single T cell receptor beta chain. Germline CDR1 SQVTM, CDR2 ANQGSEA. The J segment lost 5 bases and the V segment lost 3 bases, leaving 5 bases of the junction unmatched. The CDR3 covers 13 residues. The data are from a study of blood T cell repertoires in COVID-19. Background on the study: Samples came from the United States, Italy and Spain, spanning acute and convalescent COVID-19.

Original processing methods: Reference gene primer amplification gave nucleated cell count estimates. Libraries were prepared by immunoSEQ multiplex PCR; TCRdb keeps only in-frame clonotypes and omits some of them. That table furnishes V, J and clone size, whereas the DNA furnished D and trimming. This table holds about 240,000 clones, over 75% found once. The clonotype originates from a man aged 25 to 40 who had recovered from COVID-19. This rearrangement joins TRBV29-1 to TRBJ2-3; TRBD2 matches 7 bases. The sample was peripheral blood. The CDR3 region has the DNA TGCAGCGTTGACCTGGGGGGGGAAGATACGCAGTATTTT. Translating gives CSVDLGGEDTQYF.